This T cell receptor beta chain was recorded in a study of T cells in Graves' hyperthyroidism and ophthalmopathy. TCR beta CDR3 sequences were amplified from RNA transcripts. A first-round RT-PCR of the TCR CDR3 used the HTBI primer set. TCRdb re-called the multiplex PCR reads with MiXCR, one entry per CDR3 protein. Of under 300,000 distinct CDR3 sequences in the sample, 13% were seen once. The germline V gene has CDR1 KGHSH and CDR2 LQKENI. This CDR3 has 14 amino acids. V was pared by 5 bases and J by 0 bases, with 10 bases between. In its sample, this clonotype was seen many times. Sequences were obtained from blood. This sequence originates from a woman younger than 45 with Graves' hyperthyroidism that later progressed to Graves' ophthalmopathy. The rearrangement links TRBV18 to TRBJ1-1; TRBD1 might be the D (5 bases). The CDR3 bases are TGTGCCAGCTCAGGGCCAGGGATGAACACTGAAGCTTTCTTT. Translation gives CASSGPGMNTEAFF. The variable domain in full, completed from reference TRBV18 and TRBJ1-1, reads NAGVMQNPRHLVRRRGQEARLRCSPMKGHSHVYWYRQLPEEGLKFMVYLQKENIIDESGMPKERFSAEFPKEGPSILRIQQVVRGDSAAYFCASSGPGMNTEAFFGQGTRLTVV.